This T cell receptor beta chain was observed in a study of control samples from healthy donors and cancer patients. Sequencing used immunoSEQ multiplex PCR; TCRdb keeps in-frame clones, though not all of them. In the table there are around 63,000 clones, over 75% of which are singletons. The CDR3 contains 16 residues. Germline V CDR1 and CDR2: SGHNT, YYREEE (reference sequence). V shed 4 bases and J shed 5 bases, with 21 bases lying between them. The sequence was obtained from a woman in her forties or fifties with head and neck cancer. The chain is built from TRBV5-4 and TRBJ2-5, with D maybe TRBD2 (6 bases). The sample consisted of PBMCs. CDR3 sequence (DNA): TGTGCCAGCAGCCCGGGCGGACCCCGGGCGGGGGAGACCCAGTACTTC. This codes for CASSPGGPRAGETQYF.